Following are 26 T cell receptor beta chains from one sample sequenced in a study of response to subunit inactivated influenza vaccine. TCRdb ran MiXCR on the RT-PCR reads and lists one entry per CDR3 protein. Here the sample spans 500,000 or so distinct CDR3 sequences, 16% being singletons. The sequenced sample was CD4+ T cells sorted from PBMCs, obtained about 24 months after vaccination. Receptors were obtained from a man aged 45 to 75 who received an inactivated influenza vaccine.

The rearrangement links TRBV4-3 to TRBJ2-1; no reliable D call. The germline V and J ends were trimmed by 0 bases and 9 bases, with 9 bases remaining between them. Germline CDR1 and CDR2: LGHNA and YSLEER. This CDR3 has 13 amino acids. For the CDR3, the DNA is TGCGCCAGCAGCCAAGACCTCTTTGGTGAGCAGTTCTTC. Translated, it gives CASSQDLFGEQFF.

This clonotype appeared a single time. The chain couples TRBV9 to TRBJ1-1; 7 nucleotides line up with TRBD1. V lost 0 bases, J lost 4 bases, and 3 bases stayed unmatched. Germline assignment: CDR1 SGDLS and CDR2 YYNGEE. This CDR3 contains 14 residues. The CDR3 region is CASSVGPGGTEAFF. CDR3 nucleotides: TGTGCCAGCAGCGTAGGGCCAGGGGGCACTGAAGCTTTCTTT.

In its sample, this clonotype was seen once. This chain connects TRBV4-3 to TRBJ1-2; D remains ambiguous. Germline V lookup: CDR1 LGHNA, CDR2 YSLEER. V was clipped by 0 bases and J by 7 bases, with 12 bases between them. This CDR3 region has 14 residues. DNA for the CDR3: TGCGCCAGCAGCCAAGAGTCGGGGTATACTGGCTACACCTTC. It encodes CASSQESGYTGYTF.

V and J are TRBV5-1 and TRBJ2-3; D is unresolved. Germline CDR1 and CDR2: SGHRS and YFSETQ. The CDR3 extends over 15 amino acids. Trimming took 4 bases from V and 0 from J, leaving 12 bases between them. The CDR3 loop is CASSLSGPSTDTQYF. The DNA for the CDR3 is TGCGCCAGCAGCCTCAGTGGACCTAGCACAGATACGCAGTATTTT.

The chain uses TRBV3-1 and TRBJ1-4, with 8 nucleotides matching TRBD1. This CDR3 is 15 amino acids long. The germline V gene encodes CDR1 LGHDT and CDR2 YNNKEL (reference sequence). V lost 10 bases, J lost 8 bases, and 15 bases stayed unmatched. The CDR3: CATGRAGQVGEKLFF. The DNA of the CDR3 is TGTGCCACGGGAAGAGCGGGACAGGTGGGCGAAAAACTGTTTTTT.

V is TRBV20-1 and J is TRBJ2-2; unclear D gene. From germline, CDR1 is DFQATT and CDR2 SNEGSKA (reference sequence). The ends were cut back, 5 bases at V and 6 bases at J, with 16 bases in the middle. There are 14 residues in the CDR3. In nucleotides, the CDR3 is TGCAGTGCTCTGGTGGTAGGAAGTTCCGGGGAGCTGTTTTTT. The encoded protein is CSALVVGSSGELFF.

This clonotype appeared many times. J is TRBJ1-2 and V is TRBV20-1; 7 nucleotides line up with TRBD1. There are 13 residues in the CDR3. The germline gives CDR1 DFQATT, CDR2 SNEGSKA (reference sequence). J was trimmed by 5 bases and V by 6 bases; bases with no gene match: 9. The DNA of the CDR3 is TGCAGTGCGGGGGCACAGGGGCAATATGGCTACACCTTC. Translated, it gives CSAGAQGQYGYTF.

The chain employs TRBV2 and TRBJ1-5; TRBD1 might be the D (5 bases). Trimming left V 5 bases short and J 4 bases short, with 15 bases between. The germline CDR1 and CDR2 sequences are SNHLY and FYNNEI. This CDR3 comprises 15 residues. The CDR3 nucleotides read TGTGCCAGCAGTAAACTGAGGACAACTAATCAGCCCCAGCATTTT. It translates to CASSKLRTTNQPQHF.

V and J are TRBV20-1 and TRBJ2-3, with TRBD2 matching over 9 bases. The germline gives CDR1 DFQATT, CDR2 SNEGSKA (reference sequence). The CDR3 contains 17 residues. J gave up 5 bases and V 2 bases, and 14 bases lay outside the gene matches. The CDR3 sequence is CSARRETAGGRGDTQYF. The CDR3 DNA reads TGCAGTGCTAGACGGGAAACAGCGGGGGGACGAGGAGATACGCAGTATTTT.

The rearrangement uses TRBV9 and TRBJ2-5; possibly TRBD1 or TRBD2 for D (5 bases each). The germline CDR1 and CDR2 sequences are SGDLS and YYNGEE. There are 15 residues in the CDR3. Trimming left V 2 bases short and J 5 bases short, with 16 bases between. The CDR3 DNA reads TGTGCCAGCAGCGTCGGGACCGGATTTGGGGAGACCCAGTACTTC. Protein sequence: CASSVGTGFGETQYF.

This clonotype was observed many times. The chain has TRBV5-1 and TRBJ2-6; no definite D call. Trimming took 0 bases from V and 1 from J, leaving 5 bases between them. The CDR3 is made up of 15 amino acids. CDR1 is SGHRS and CDR2 is YFSETQ in the germline V gene. In DNA, the CDR3 is TGCGCCAGCAGCTTGGGGGTGTCTGGGGCCAACGTCCTGACTTTC. Its protein product is CASSLGVSGANVLTF.

This clonotype was observed a few times. J is TRBJ2-2 and V is TRBV11-3, with 8 bases lining up with TRBD1. The junction had 1 base not matched to a gene; V was cut back by 6 bases and J by 1 base. CDR1 and CDR2 from the germline V gene are SGHNT and YENEEA. This CDR3 region has 14 residues. The CDR3 sequence is CASRDRENTGELFF. The CDR3 DNA is TGTGCCAGCAGGGACAGGGAGAACACCGGGGAGCTGTTTTTT.

This clonotype was counted a few times. The J gene is TRBJ2-2, the V gene TRBV7-2; D unclear. The length of the CDR3 is 15 residues. V lost 5 bases to trimming and J lost 5 bases, with 15 bases between them. Germline values: CDR1 SGHTA, CDR2 FQGNSA. CDR3 loop: CASSRVKRDTGELFF. CDR3 coding DNA: TGTGCCAGCAGCCGCGTGAAAAGGGATACCGGGGAGCTGTTTTTT.

The rearrangement uses TRBV2 and TRBJ2-7, with D perhaps matching TRBD1 (5 bases). V was cut by 4 bases and J by 12 bases, with 13 bases left in between. The CDR3 is 11 amino acids. Germline V gene lookup returns CDR1 SNHLY and CDR2 FYNNEI. CDR3 loop: CASSARAPTYF. The CDR3 nucleotides read TGTGCCAGCAGTGCCAGGGCCCCAACGTACTTC. The full variable domain, its missing parts supplied by reference TRBV2 and TRBJ2-7, is EPEVTQTPSHQVTQMGQEVILRCVPISNHLYFYWYRQILGQKVEFLVSFYNNEISEKSEIFDDQFSVERPDGSNFTLKIRSTKLEDSAMYFCASSARAPTYFGPGTRLTVT.

The rearrangement uses TRBV4-1 and TRBJ1-2, with D uncertain. V lost 1 base, J lost 1 base, and 7 bases lay in between. The germline gives CDR1 MGHRA, CDR2 YSYEKL. The CDR3 loop spans 14 amino acids. CDR3 DNA sequence: TGCGCCAGCAGCCAAGTAGGACTTAACTATGGCTACACCTTC. Encoded protein: CASSQVGLNYGYTF.

This chain links TRBV5-1 with TRBJ1-6; no firm D call. The CDR3 has 13 amino acids. Between the trimmed V and J ends, which lost 6 bases and 7 bases, there was a span of 11 bases. Germline V gene data show CDR1 as SGHRS and CDR2 as YFSETQ. The CDR3 sequence is CASKKDQNSPLHF. CDR3 DNA sequence: TGCGCCAGCAAAAAGGACCAAAATTCACCCCTCCACTTT.

This clonotype was counted only a few times. This sequence joins TRBV3-1 and TRBJ2-7; 7 nucleotides align to TRBD1. From germline, CDR1 is LGHDT and CDR2 YNNKEL (reference sequence). The CDR3 has 13 residues. The ends lost 2 bases at V and 6 bases at J; junction bases unmatched: 4. Written as DNA, the CDR3 is TGTGCCAGCAGCCAAAAGGGGGCCGTCGAGCAGTACTTC. It yields the protein CASSQKGAVEQYF.

The V call is TRBV3-1, the J call TRBJ2-7; the match to TRBD1 covers 11 bases. V lost 5 bases, J lost 0 bases, and 6 bases stayed unmatched. The CDR3 has 16 amino acids. CDR1 LGHDT and CDR2 YNNKEL come from the germline V gene (reference sequence). For the CDR3, the DNA is TGTGCCAGCAGCTACGCGGGACAGGGGGACTCCTACGAGCAGTACTTC. Amino acids: CASSYAGQGDSYEQYF.

J is TRBJ1-5 and V is TRBV24-1, with a weak D call TRBD1 (5 bases). V was cut by 5 bases and J by 6 bases, with 10 bases left in between. The CDR3 runs 13 residues. Looked up from germline, CDR1 is KGHDR and CDR2 is SFDVKD. This CDR3 reads CATSGSGSQPQHF. DNA for the CDR3: TGTGCCACCAGTGGGTCAGGGTCTCAGCCCCAGCATTTT.

As concerns this clonotype: This may be a read error: a much more frequent sequence differs by one nucleotide. This chain uses TRBV20-1 with TRBJ2-3, with 9 bases fitting TRBD1. The germline V gene encodes CDR1 DFQATT and CDR2 SNEGSKA (reference sequence). The CDR3 is 14 residues long. CDR3 sequence: CGAQRDRGTDTQYF. The CDR3 DNA reads TGCGGTGCCCAGCGGGACAGGGGCACAGATACGCAGTATTTT.

The chain couples TRBV27 to TRBJ2-1; TRBD2 agrees at 12 bases. This CDR3 has 14 residues. Germline V CDR1 and CDR2: MNHEY, SMNVEV (reference sequence). Trimming took 8 bases from V and 7 from J; bases not matched to a gene: 6. CDR3: CASGLAGGWNEQFF. The CDR3 nucleotides read TGTGCCAGCGGCCTAGCGGGAGGGTGGAATGAGCAGTTCTTC.

V is TRBV12-3 or TRBV12-4 and J is TRBJ1-1; 7 nucleotides agree with TRBD1. The CDR3 length is 15 residues. After removal of 2 bases from V and 4 bases from J, the junction contained 7 bases not matched to a gene. CDR3 in amino acids: CASSLSLAGGTEAFF. As DNA, the CDR3 is TGTGCCAGCAGTTTATCATTGGCAGGGGGCACTGAAGCTTTCTTT.

About this clonotype: One end of the junction is discordant with germline, which a read error may explain. This chain links TRBV20-1 with TRBJ2-1, with 11 bases matching TRBD2. CDR1 and CDR2 (germline): DFQATT, SNEGSKA (reference sequence). CDR3 length: 13 amino acids. For the CDR3, the DNA is TGCAGTGCTAGAGATATAGCGGGGGGGGAGCTGCTCTTC. Protein product: CSARDIAGGELLF.

The chain is built from TRBV19 and TRBJ2-7; 10 nucleotides match TRBD1. This CDR3 comprises 15 residues. V lost 7 bases to trimming and J lost 2 bases; unmatched junction nucleotides: 8. Germline CDR1 and CDR2: LNHDA and SQIVND (reference sequence). The CDR3 protein is CASNGPGQGPYEQYF. The CDR3, as DNA: TGTGCCAGTAACGGACCGGGACAGGGGCCCTACGAGCAGTACTTC.

V gene TRBV15 combines with J gene TRBJ2-1; 13 nucleotides align to TRBD2. Trimming cost V 4 bases and J 8 bases; bases outside gene matches: 5. The CDR3 is 15 amino acids. Germline CDR1 and CDR2: LNHNV and YYDKDF (reference sequence). The CDR3 loop is CATSTGTSGVHEQFF. In DNA form, the CDR3 reads TGTGCCACCAGCACAGGGACTAGCGGGGTGCATGAGCAGTTCTTC.

This clonotype was seen more than once but under ten times. This chain connects TRBV5-1 to TRBJ2-1, with a weak D call TRBD2 (5 bases). The CDR3 length is 15 residues. The V gene lost 1 base and the J gene lost 5 bases, with 13 bases spanning the gap. Germline V gives CDR1 SGHRS, CDR2 YFSETQ. Written as DNA, the CDR3 is TGCGCCAGCAGCTTGATGGCCTCGGGGAACAATGAGCAGTTCTTC. Translating gives CASSLMASGNNEQFF.